This section outlines one T cell receptor (beta chain) sequence together with its context. The sample originates from a study of T cell changes during pregnancy in multiple sclerosis. The data were produced by immunoSEQ multiplex PCR, yet TCRdb's version contains in-frame clones alone and is incomplete. This sample has about 32,000 clones, with roughly 91% found just once. CDR1 and CDR2 from the germline V gene are ENHRY and SYGVKD. The CDR3 consists of 17 residues. V lost 0 bases and J lost 0, with 13 bases in between. The specimen was CD4+ T cells from peripheral blood mononuclear cells, collected in the second trimester of pregnancy. The chain recombines TRBV10-3 with TRBJ2-3; weak D call: TRBD2 (5 bases). The sequence was collected from a female donor with multiple sclerosis, enrolled in a pregnancy study. CDR3 nucleotide sequence: TGTGCCATCAGTGAGTCTGAGGGCGGAGCTAGCACAGATACGCAGTATTTT. Translated, it gives CAISESEGGASTDTQYF.